The sequence of this T cell receptor beta chain was determined in a study of T cells expressing NK-cell markers. Study overall: Seven sequenced donors out of eight were HCMV-seropositive, one seronegative. Points from the study as a whole: These clonotypes additionally ranked first within the CD3+CD56-NKG2C+ fraction of a few donors. About 1.0-8% of CD8+ T cells in roughly six donors belonged to dominant NKG2C+ clonotypes.

Notes on this clonotype: Its specificity is not known.

TCR beta cDNA was generated via 5'RACE template switching incorporating UMIs. TCRdb reprocessed the 5' RACE reads and reports one entry per CDR3 protein, with no DNA. This repertoire comprises roughly 280,000 distinct CDR3 sequences; its ten largest clones make up approximately 0.42%. CDR1 is DFQATT, CDR2 SNEGSKA, per germline (reference sequence). The CDR3 extends over 14 amino acids. The TCR sequence derives from a man aged 18 to 35 in good health. Material for sequencing was blood T cells: a sorted CD56 or NKG2C T cell subset, CD4+ or CD8+ T cells, or bulk PBMC T cells (not recorded which). This rearrangement joins TRBV20-1 to TRBJ2-3; TCRdb lists TRBD2, though no DNA is available to test this call. CDR3 amino acids: CSATGLAATDTQYF.